The 28 T cell receptor beta chains presented below share a single source sample, sequenced in a study of molecular identifiers for immune sequencing clone quantification. MiXCR, run by TCRdb on the PCR reads, gives a single entry per CDR3 protein. In the table there are 600,000 to 650,000 distinct CDR3 sequences, about 20% of which are singletons. Sequenced sample: naive CD8+ T cells from blood, with Jurkat cell RNA spiked in. Subset in this sample: FACS-sorted CD8+CD4-CCR7+CD45RA+ naive T cells. The receptors were sampled from a human donor in good health. Some libraries in this study had Jurkat cell RNA spiked in.

The table lists this clonotype with a few counts. DNA of the CDR3: TGTGCCAGCAGGGACAGGGGCTCGGGATCACCCCTCCACTTT. Translating it yields CASRDRGSGSPLHF. J is TRBJ1-6 and V is TRBV2; 9 bases line up with TRBD1. The junction had 7 bases not matched to a gene; V was cut back by 6 bases and J by 10 bases. CDR3 length equals 14 residues. Germline loops: CDR1 SNHLY, CDR2 FYNNEI.

There are many counts of this clonotype. This chain joins TRBV27 and TRBJ2-7; D gene uncertain. Germline values: CDR1 MNHEY, CDR2 SMNVEV (reference sequence). The CDR3 loop spans 13 amino acids. V lost 5 bases and J lost 1, with 9 bases in between. CDR3 sequence (DNA): TGTGCCAGCAGTATTGCGGCTTCCTACGAGCAGTACTTC. It translates to CASSIAASYEQYF.

In its sample, this clonotype was seen a few times. This chain uses TRBV15 with TRBJ1-4; 8 positions agree with TRBD1. The CDR3 is 16 residues long. V trimming: 0 bases; J trimming: 2 bases; junction bases outside the gene matches: 2. CDR1 and CDR2 from the germline V gene are LNHNV and YYDKDF (reference sequence). The CDR3 DNA is TGTGCCACCAGCAGAGACAGGGGGCTGACTAATGAAAAACTGTTTTTT. As protein: CATSRDRGLTNEKLFF.

Note on this clonotype: A much larger clone lies one base from this, so it may be a read error. This chain links TRBV28 with TRBJ2-1; tentatively, D is TRBD1 (5 bases). CDR1 and CDR2 (germline): MDHEN, SYDVKM. The CDR3 length is 16 residues. The CDR3 bases are TGTGCCAGCAGCACGGTGGGGCCCCCCTCCTACAGTGAGCAGTTCTTC. Protein sequence: CASSTVGPPSYSEQFF. Drawing the rest from reference TRBV28 and TRBJ2-1, the complete variable domain is DVKVTQSSRYLVKRTGEKVFLECVQDMDHENMFWYRQDPGLGLRLIYFSYDVKMKEKGDIPEGYSVSREKKERFSLILESASTNQTSMYLCASSTVGPPSYSEQFFGPGTRLTVL.

This clonotype has a count of ten or more. The chain employs TRBV7-9 and TRBJ2-3; possibly TRBD2 for D (6 bases). The CDR3 length is 14 residues. V gave up 3 bases and J gave up 2 bases, with 9 bases separating them. The germline V gene has CDR1 SEHNR and CDR2 FQNEAQ (reference sequence). The CDR3 nucleotides are TGTGCCAGCAGCTTTAGCGGTCCCACAGATACGCAGTATTTT. Protein sequence: CASSFSGPTDTQYF.

This clonotype was seen ten or more times. This chain links TRBV19 with TRBJ2-7; no clear D gene. Germline V CDR1 and CDR2: LNHDA, SQIVND (reference sequence). Trimming cost V 5 bases and J 0 bases, with 14 bases left between them. The CDR3 consists of 15 residues. CDR3 loop: CASSPTTGFSYEQYF. The CDR3 DNA sequence: TGTGCCAGTAGTCCCACGACGGGTTTCTCCTACGAGCAGTACTTC.

Only a few counts were recorded for this clonotype. The J gene is TRBJ2-7, the V gene TRBV5-1; TRBD1 might be the D (6 bases). The CDR3 runs 15 residues. The ends were cut back, 4 bases at V and 6 bases at J, with 20 bases in the middle. Germline V gene sequence: CDR1 SGHRS, CDR2 YFSETQ. This CDR3 is CASSITGPLSAEQYF. The CDR3 nucleotides are TGCGCCAGCAGCATCACAGGGCCTCTTTCCGCCGAGCAGTACTTC.

This clonotype was counted at least ten times. The rearrangement joins TRBV4-1 to TRBJ1-3; 8 nucleotides match TRBD1. CDR1 and CDR2 (germline): MGHRA, YSYEKL. After removal of 0 bases from V and 4 bases from J, the junction contained 5 bases not matched to a gene. CDR3 length equals 16 residues. The CDR3 DNA is TGCGCCAGCAGCCAAGACGCAGGGGGCTTGGGAAACACCATATATTTT. It codes for CASSQDAGGLGNTIYF.

This clonotype was seen ten or more times. The genes are TRBV6-2 or TRBV6-3 and TRBJ2-2, with 7 positions matching TRBD1. The CDR3 has 16 amino acids. V shed 6 bases, J shed 4 bases, and the junction held 11 bases outside the gene matches. Germline CDR1 MNHEY, CDR2 SVGEGT. The CDR3 spells CASSPLGTAFTGELFF. The CDR3 bases are TGTGCCAGCAGCCCGCTCGGGACAGCTTTCACCGGGGAGCTGTTTTTT.

The J gene is TRBJ2-3, the V gene TRBV2; D assignment may be TRBD1 or TRBD2 (6 bases each). V was cut by 6 bases and J by 2 bases, with 9 bases left in between. CDR3 length equals 13 residues. The germline V gene encodes CDR1 SNHLY and CDR2 FYNNEI. In nucleotides, the CDR3 is TGTGCCAGCAGGGGGGGCAACACAGATACGCAGTATTTT. This codes for CASRGGNTDTQYF.

The sample holds many counts of this clonotype. V and J are TRBV20-1 and TRBJ1-5; 7 nucleotides agree with TRBD1. J gave up 0 bases and V 3 bases, and 20 bases lay outside the gene matches. This CDR3 region has 20 residues. CDR1 DFQATT and CDR2 SNEGSKA come from the germline V gene (reference sequence). Here the CDR3 DNA reads TGCAGTGCTAGGGAAAACCCCCAGGGGGGACAGAAATATAGCAATCAGCCCCAGCATTTT. Residues: CSARENPQGGQKYSNQPQHF.

In its sample, this clonotype was seen a few times. The chain is built from TRBV27 and TRBJ1-5; no definite D call. Germline CDR1 and CDR2: MNHEY and SMNVEV (reference sequence). V was trimmed by 5 bases and J by 9 bases, leaving 14 bases between them. The CDR3 contains 13 residues. The CDR3 loop is CASSPILPGPQHF. The CDR3 bases are TGTGCCAGCAGTCCAATCTTACCCGGGCCCCAGCATTTT.

This clonotype has a count of ten or more. The rearrangement uses TRBV5-6 and TRBJ2-3; no clear D gene. CDR3 size: 16 residues. The germline V and J ends were trimmed by 6 bases and 0 bases, with 17 bases remaining between them. From germline, CDR1 is SGHDT and CDR2 YYEEEE. The CDR3 loop is CASTAWVRISTDTQYF. Written as DNA, the CDR3 is TGTGCCAGCACCGCTTGGGTACGGATTAGCACAGATACGCAGTATTTT.

This clonotype showed up many times. This sequence joins TRBV4-1 and TRBJ2-2; D is ambiguous. Germline V CDR1 and CDR2: MGHRA, YSYEKL. Trimming cost V 3 bases and J 1 base, with 6 bases left between them. The CDR3 runs 14 residues. The CDR3 here is CASSHHLNTGELFF. As DNA, the CDR3 is TGCGCCAGCAGCCATCATCTGAACACCGGGGAGCTGTTTTTT.

The CDR3 nucleotides are TGCAGCGTGGGGGACAGCAACGCAGCTAACTATGGCTACACCTTC. This codes for CSVGDSNAANYGYTF. The genes are TRBV29-1 and TRBJ1-2; 7 positions agree with TRBD1. Germline CDR1 SQVTM, CDR2 ANQGSEA. The CDR3 is 15 amino acids. With V trimmed by 6 bases and J by 0 bases, 10 bases remained unmatched.

This clonotype was detected a few times. The chain employs TRBV29-1 and TRBJ1-1; possibly TRBD1 for D (5 bases). The CDR3 runs 15 residues. Germline-derived CDR1 and CDR2 are SQVTM and ANQGSEA. Trimming took off 3 bases at V and 6 bases at J, with 20 bases between the two ends. This chain's CDR3 is CSVDLDGGGWAEAFF. For the CDR3, the DNA is TGCAGCGTTGACCTTGATGGCGGGGGTTGGGCTGAAGCTTTCTTT. The full variable domain, its missing parts supplied by reference TRBV29-1 and TRBJ1-1, is SAVISQKPSRDICQRGTSLTIQCQVDSQVTMMFWYRQQPGQSLTLIATANQGSEATYESGFVIDKFPISRPNLTFSTLTVSNMSPEDSSIYLCSVDLDGGGWAEAFFGQGTRLTVV.

This clonotype was picked up many times. This sequence joins TRBV5-1 and TRBJ2-1; TRBD2 aligns across 11 bases. The CDR3 spans 15 residues. Germline values: CDR1 SGHRS, CDR2 YFSETQ. V lost 5 bases, J lost 0 bases, and 1 base stayed unmatched. Written as DNA, the CDR3 is TGCGCCAGCAGACTAGCGGGAGTCTCCTACAATGAGCAGTTCTTC. This codes for CASRLAGVSYNEQFF. Full variable domain (missing parts from reference TRBV5-1 and TRBJ2-1): KAGVTQTPRYLIKTRGQQVTLSCSPISGHRSVSWYQQTPGQGLQFLFEYFSETQRNKGNFPGRFSGRQFSNSRSEMNVSTLELGDSALYLCASRLAGVSYNEQFFGPGTRLTVL.

In this sample, this clonotype turned up many times. This chain links TRBV6-5 with TRBJ1-5; no clear D. Trimming pared 3 bases from V and 3 bases from J, leaving 6 bases between. Germline loops: CDR1 MNHEY, CDR2 SVGAGI. This CDR3 is 13 amino acids long. In DNA, the CDR3 is TGTGCCAGCAGTTATTGGGACAATCAGCCCCAGCATTTT. It translates to CASSYWDNQPQHF.

V and J are TRBV4-1 and TRBJ2-3; 7 nucleotides agree with TRBD2. Per the germline V gene, CDR1 is MGHRA and CDR2 is YSYEKL. The V segment lost 1 base and the J segment 3 bases; nucleotides outside the gene matches: 7. The CDR3 is made up of 16 amino acids. The CDR3 protein is CASSQGGGDGTDTQYF. The CDR3 coding sequence is TGCGCCAGCAGCCAAGGGGGGGGGGATGGAACAGATACGCAGTATTTT.

Points on this clonotype: A much more abundant neighbour one base away suggests this may be a read error. The J gene is TRBJ2-7, the V gene TRBV4-3; D possibly uses TRBD1 or TRBD2 (7 bases each). The CDR3 covers 16 residues. Germline V CDR1 and CDR2: LGHNA, YSLEER. The DNA of the CDR3 is TGCGCCAGCAGCCAAGATCGCGCAGGGGGGGCCTACGAGCAGTGCTTC. Translation: CASSQDRAGGAYEQCF.

About this clonotype: This may stem from a read error, because a much larger clone lies one nucleotide away. The gene calls are TRBV6-6 and TRBJ2-1, with a possible D match to TRBD1 (5 bases). V was clipped by 9 bases and J by 6 bases, with 12 bases between them. The length of the CDR3 is 12 residues. Germline CDR1 reads MNHNY; CDR2 reads SVGAGI (reference sequence). CDR3 protein: CARSTQGNEQFF. The CDR3 coding sequence is TGTGCCAGGAGCACTCAGGGCAATGAGCAGTTCTTC.

Comment on this clonotype: A much larger clone sits a single nucleotide away, making a read error possible. The rearrangement links TRBV30 to TRBJ2-7; D not resolved. The CDR3 is 12 residues long. Per the germline V gene, CDR1 is GTSNPN and CDR2 is SVGIG (reference sequence). CDR3 amino acids: CAWSTTGYGQYF. CDR3 coding DNA: TGTGCCTGGAGTACCACGGGTTACGGGCAGTACTTC.

This clonotype was observed at least ten times. The chain employs TRBV27 and TRBJ2-7, with D tentatively TRBD1 (5 bases). Per the germline V gene, CDR1 is MNHEY and CDR2 is SMNVEV (reference sequence). This CDR3 is built from 19 residues. The V gene lost 5 bases and the J gene lost 3 bases, with 29 bases spanning the gap. CDR3 coding DNA: TGTGCCAGCAGTGAAGTTCAGGGATCTGAGGTACCCGGCCTCTACGAGCAGTACTTC. This encodes CASSEVQGSEVPGLYEQYF.

A remark on this clonotype: A much bigger clone sits one base away, suggesting this may be a read error. The chain carries TRBV12-3 or TRBV12-4 and TRBJ2-3; D remains unclear. This CDR3 has 15 amino acids. The V end was cut by 1 base, the J end by 6 bases, with 14 bases between. This CDR3 reads CASSLGLTYPDTQYF. The CDR3 DNA sequence: TGTGCCAGCAGTTTAGGTTTAACCTACCCGGATACGCAGTATTTT.

This clonotype has at least ten counts. The chain is built from TRBV28 and TRBJ2-7; D is undetermined. The CDR3 contains 12 residues. V gave up 8 bases and J gave up 0 bases, with 8 bases separating them. Germline-derived CDR1 and CDR2 are MDHEN and SYDVKM. CDR3 protein: CASGISSYEQYF. The CDR3 DNA is TGTGCCAGCGGTATTAGCTCCTACGAGCAGTACTTC.

Details on this clonotype: Being one base from a much bigger clone, this may be a read error. The rearrangement joins TRBV11-2 to TRBJ1-2; TRBD1 agrees at 9 bases. The V gene end was trimmed by 5 bases and the J gene end by 8 bases; junction bases not matched to a gene: 15. CDR1 is SGHAT, CDR2 FQNNGV, per germline. The length of the CDR3 is 16 residues. In DNA form, the CDR3 reads TGTGCCAGCAGCGGCGGAGTCGGGACAGGGTCTGGAGGCTACACCTTC. It encodes CASSGGVGTGSGGYTF.

This clonotype has at least ten counts. This chain links TRBV28 with TRBJ2-3; 13 bases fit TRBD2. The CDR3 is 18 amino acids. From germline, CDR1 is MDHEN and CDR2 SYDVKM. With 6 bases clipped from V and 2 bases from J, the junction kept 11 bases outside the gene matches. This CDR3 is CASSGRTSGRGHTDTQYF. Here the CDR3 DNA reads TGTGCCAGCAGCGGGAGGACTAGCGGGAGAGGACACACAGATACGCAGTATTTT.

In this sample, this clonotype turned up many times. In DNA form, the CDR3 reads TGTGCCAGCAGTAAAACCGGGAACCCTGCAGATACGCAGTATTTT. This translates into CASSKTGNPADTQYF. This sequence joins TRBV12-3 or TRBV12-4 and TRBJ2-3, with D perhaps matching TRBD2 (5 bases). Trimming left V 5 bases short and J 4 bases short, with 16 bases between. The CDR3 spans 15 residues.